One and the same sample provided the 11 T cell receptor beta chains below, sequenced in a study of tumor and adjacent non-tumor tissue in lung cancer. The template was RNA from unsorted bulk tissue. The normal lung tissue was taken more than 3 cm from the tumor edge. The library came from three nested PCR rounds adapted from ARM-PCR protocols. TCRdb passed the multiplex PCR reads through MiXCR, listing each CDR3 protein once. The sample includes around 57,000 distinct CDR3 sequences, roughly 57% of them seen just once. Sequenced input: distant non-tumor lung tissue. Source of these receptors: a man aged 65-85 years with non-small cell lung cancer.

This clonotype was observed many times. The rearrangement links TRBV25-1 to TRBJ2-7; D tentatively fits TRBD1 or TRBD2 (6 bases each). This CDR3 contains 12 residues. Trimming left V 6 bases short and J 7 bases short, with 13 bases between. The germline V gene has CDR1 MGHDK and CDR2 SYGVNS. CDR3 nucleotide sequence: TGTGCCAGCAGGGGGCAGGGGAGGGAGCAGTACTTC. Its translation: CASRGQGREQYF.

The CDR3 sequence is CASRGDARTTYEQYF. The CDR3 bases are TGTGCCAGCAGGGGGGACGCCCGGACGACCTACGAGCAGTACTTC. The V and J genes are TRBV6-2 or TRBV6-3 and TRBJ2-7; D may match TRBD1 or TRBD2 (5 bases each). The CDR3 loop spans 15 amino acids. V dropped 6 bases and J dropped 2 bases, with 17 bases sitting between them. The germline CDR1 and CDR2 sequences are MNHEY and SVGEGT.

As concerns this clonotype: Relative to the germline gene, one junction end is altered; a read error may explain this. This chain uses TRBV11-2 with TRBJ2-1; D is possibly TRBD2 (6 bases). Germline V gene lookup returns CDR1 SGHAT and CDR2 FQNNGV. This CDR3 spans 15 amino acids. CDR3 in amino acids: CASNLASSGYTGQFF. DNA for the CDR3: TGTGCCAGCAACTTAGCGAGTAGCGGTTACACTGGGCAGTTCTTC.

This clonotype was picked up a small number of times. The rearrangement links TRBV5-1 to TRBJ2-5, with a tentative D call TRBD2 (5 bases). The V gene lost 10 bases and the J gene lost 5 bases, with 18 bases spanning the gap. This CDR3 contains 13 residues. Germline CDR1 SGHRS, CDR2 YFSETQ. CDR3 DNA sequence: TGCGCCGCTCGAGACGGGGTTATGGAGACCCAGTACTTC. Amino acid sequence: CAARDGVMETQYF.

The chain uses TRBV6-5 and TRBJ1-1; no firm D call. CDR1 is MNHEY and CDR2 is SVGAGI in the germline V gene. The CDR3 spans 15 residues. CDR3 in amino acids: CTSSPRPLSLIEAFF. CDR3 bases: TGTACGAGCAGTCCCCGGCCCCTAAGTCTCATTGAAGCTTTCTTT.

This clonotype has ten or more counts. The rearrangement joins TRBV4-1 to TRBJ2-5; 9 bases line up with TRBD1. The CDR3 consists of 15 residues. The germline CDR1 and CDR2 sequences are MGHRA and YSYEKL. V was pared by 1 base and J by 10 bases, with 10 bases of the junction left unmatched. The CDR3 region has the DNA TGCGCCAGCAGCCAAGTCCGGGACAGGGCGTTGATCCAGTACTTC. It encodes CASSQVRDRALIQYF.

Concerning this clonotype: It is likely a read error, because the conserved phenylalanine at the end of the CDR3 is missing. The rearrangement uses TRBV11-2 and TRBJ2-5; 7 positions match TRBD2. The length of the CDR3 is 14 residues. Germline V gene sequence: CDR1 SGHAT, CDR2 FQNNGV. The DNA of the CDR3 is TGTGCCAGCTGCTCCTGGGAGGGCCAAGAGATCCAGTACTCC. Translating it yields CASCSWEGQEIQYS.

This clonotype occurred many times. The rearrangement uses TRBV28 and TRBJ2-7, with 9 bases matching TRBD1. The junction had 5 bases not matched to a gene; V was cut back by 5 bases and J by 0 bases. Germline V gives CDR1 MDHEN, CDR2 SYDVKM. This CDR3 is built from 15 residues. This CDR3 is CASSPLGQGSYEQYF. The CDR3 DNA sequence: TGTGCCAGCAGTCCCCTGGGACAGGGCTCCTACGAGCAGTACTTC. The full variable domain, rest sourced from reference TRBV28 and TRBJ2-7, is DVKVTQSSRYLVKRTGEKVFLECVQDMDHENMFWYRQDPGLGLRLIYFSYDVKMKEKGDIPEGYSVSREKKERFSLILESASTNQTSMYLCASSPLGQGSYEQYFGPGTRLTVT.

This clonotype came up once. The junction does not match germline at one end; this may be a read error. The chain links TRBV5-4 to TRBJ2-7, with D unclear. From germline, CDR1 is SGHNT and CDR2 YYREEE (reference sequence). The CDR3 consists of 14 residues. CDR3 nucleotides: TGTGCCAGCGGCTTGTCGGAAAAGCTCTACGAGCAGTACTTC. This codes for CASGLSEKLYEQYF.

Worth noting for this clonotype: The conserved phenylalanine or tryptophan is not found at the CDR3 terminus, so this likely reflects a read error. The chain carries TRBV4-1 and TRBJ2-7, with a tentative D call TRBD2 (5 bases). The CDR3 is 15 amino acids. From germline, CDR1 is MGHRA and CDR2 YSYEKL. The CDR3 protein is CTSSQMPGFSYEQYL. In DNA form, the CDR3 reads TGCACCAGCAGCCAGATGCCGGGGTTCTCCTACGAGCAGTACTTA.

A word on this clonotype: The junction and the germline gene differ at one end; a read error may be behind it. V usage is TRBV5-5 and J usage is TRBJ1-5; 9 positions agree with TRBD1. The CDR3 is made up of 14 amino acids. Germline lookup yields CDR1 SGHKS and CDR2 YYEKEE (reference sequence). As DNA, the CDR3 is TGTGCCAGCAGCTTGGGACAGGGGGGTCAGTCCCAGCACTTT. Translation gives CASSLGQGGQSQHF.